This T cell receptor beta chain was profiled in a study of T cell clonotyping in hematopoietic cell transplantation. Study-level background: Recipients' pretransplant samples followed cytoreduction.

Time point in this sample: recipient sample about 28 days before transplant, after cytoreduction. CDR3 size: 16 residues. CDR1 is SGDLS, CDR2 YYNGEE, per germline. The ends were cut back, 1 base at V and 0 bases at J, with 12 bases in the middle. The repertoire was sequenced with immunoSEQ multiplex PCR; TCRdb's copy has only in-frame clones and lacks some. The sample shows some 76,000 clones, almost 97% of them seen only once. Findings of the study overall: Broader posttransplant TCR repertoire diversity was predicted by graft donor and pretransplant recipient Inverse Simpson Index values. No sorting was done, leaving CD4 and CD8 contributions mixed. Few recipient clonotypes overlapped donors; over 95% were de novo at given depth.

With regard to this clone: What it binds is unknown.

This TCR was sampled from a woman between 50 and 59 years old with acute myeloid leukemia. Some clones in this sample may be carry-over from other donors' samples. The J gene is TRBJ2-3, the V gene TRBV9; D unclear. The sequencing here drew on peripheral blood mononuclear cells, taken before stem cell transplant. CDR3 in amino acids: CASSVKGTLSTDTQYF. The DNA for the CDR3 is TGTGCCAGCAGCGTAAAAGGTACTCTTAGCACAGATACGCAGTATTTT.